These T cell receptor beta chains were read from a single sample in a study of T-cell memory formation after mild COVID-19. TCRdb re-called the 5' RACE reads through MiXCR, storing one row per CDR3 protein. The sample holds about 190,000 distinct CDR3 sequences; about 17% are singletons and the top ten take 2.4%. The material sequenced was PBMCs or a T cell subset sorted from them (not recorded which). All receptors derive from an adult woman who had mild COVID-19 (a few samples of this study predate the infection). Cell type and time point are not known. The CDR3 runs from the conserved cysteine through the conserved F or W. The order of the fields is J gene, D gene, clone size, V gene, CDR3 protein, CDR3 DNA. The D gene is left open where the match is weak. Not all rows give a size; the values are once, few, many and, for expanded clones, a class.

J gene: TRBJ2-7
D gene: -
clone size: few
V gene: TRBV10-3
CDR3 protein: CAIKQTEGDIGSYEQYF
CDR3 DNA: TGTGCCATCAAGCAAACTGAGGGGGACATCGGCTCCTACGAGCAGTACTTC

J gene: TRBJ2-7
D gene: TRBD2
clone size: many
V gene: TRBV12-3/TRBV12-4
CDR3 protein: CASSPAGRGGHEQYF
CDR3 DNA: TGTGCCAGCAGCCCGGCTGGGCGGGGGGGCCACGAGCAGTACTTC

J gene: TRBJ2-7
D gene: TRBD2
clone size: -
V gene: TRBV4-2
CDR3 protein: CASSLGTSELRGQYF
CDR3 DNA: TGTGCCAGCAGCCTGGGGACTAGCGAATTACGAGGGCAGTACTTC

J gene: TRBJ2-1
D gene: TRBD2
clone size: few
V gene: TRBV20-1
CDR3 protein: CSARKTSGLNNEQFF
CDR3 DNA: TGCAGTGCTAGAAAGACTAGCGGGCTTAACAATGAGCAGTTCTTC

J gene: TRBJ2-7
D gene: TRBD2
clone size: medium-sized
V gene: TRBV5-1
CDR3 protein: CASSYGLAGANEQYF
CDR3 DNA: TGCGCCAGCAGCTACGGACTAGCGGGAGCGAATGAGCAGTACTTC

J gene: TRBJ2-1
D gene: -
clone size: -
V gene: TRBV3-1
CDR3 protein: CASSQQRGETDYNEQFF
CDR3 DNA: TGTGCCAGCAGCCAGCAAAGGGGTGAGACAGACTACAATGAGCAGTTCTTC

J gene: TRBJ1-1
D gene: -
clone size: many
V gene: TRBV12-3/TRBV12-4
CDR3 protein: CASRHRRMNTEAFF
CDR3 DNA: TGTGCCAGCAGACACAGAAGAATGAACACTGAAGCTTTCTTT

J gene: TRBJ2-4
D gene: -
clone size: many
V gene: TRBV5-1
CDR3 protein: CASSLGVGISKNIQYF
CDR3 DNA: TGCGCCAGCAGCTTGGGGGTAGGAATCTCCAAAAACATTCAGTACTTC

J gene: TRBJ1-2
D gene: -
clone size: -
V gene: TRBV7-3
CDR3 protein: CASTKSDRGYTF
CDR3 DNA: TGTGCCAGCACCAAGTCGGACCGTGGCTACACCTTC

J gene: TRBJ2-2
D gene: -
clone size: -
V gene: TRBV24-1
CDR3 protein: CATSGKSGVTGELFF
CDR3 DNA: TGTGCCACCAGTGGCAAGTCGGGAGTCACCGGGGAGCTGTTTTTT

J gene: TRBJ2-2
D gene: -
clone size: many
V gene: TRBV11-2
CDR3 protein: CASSPRAGTGELFF
CDR3 DNA: TGTGCCAGCAGCCCCAGAGCCGGCACCGGGGAGCTGTTTTTT

J gene: TRBJ1-2
D gene: -
clone size: -
V gene: TRBV29-1
CDR3 protein: CSVGAGTNYGYTF
CDR3 DNA: TGCAGCGTGGGAGCAGGGACTAACTATGGCTACACCTTC

J gene: TRBJ1-5
D gene: -
clone size: many
V gene: TRBV10-3
CDR3 protein: CAGGPDGAQPQHF
CDR3 DNA: TGTGCCGGCGGCCCGGACGGAGCTCAGCCCCAGCATTTT

J gene: TRBJ1-1
D gene: -
clone size: -
V gene: TRBV20-1
CDR3 protein: CSARQGSMNTEAFF
CDR3 DNA: TGCAGTGCTAGACAGGGATCGATGAACACTGAAGCTTTCTTT

J gene: TRBJ1-5
D gene: -
clone size: -
V gene: TRBV19
CDR3 protein: CASSIRGDASNQPQHF
CDR3 DNA: TGTGCCAGTAGTATTCGGGGGGACGCCTCCAATCAGCCCCAGCATTTT

J gene: TRBJ2-5
D gene: TRBD1
clone size: few
V gene: TRBV29-1
CDR3 protein: CSVVPGGPETQYF
CDR3 DNA: TGCAGCGTTGTTCCAGGGGGCCCGGAGACCCAGTACTTC

J gene: TRBJ2-3
D gene: -
clone size: -
V gene: TRBV5-1
CDR3 protein: CASSRSQGDTQYF
CDR3 DNA: TGCGCCAGCAGCCGCTCCCAAGGAGATACGCAGTATTTT

J gene: TRBJ1-1
D gene: -
clone size: -
V gene: TRBV12-3/TRBV12-4
CDR3 protein: CASSFVGGGTEAFF
CDR3 DNA: TGTGCCAGCAGTTTTGTAGGTGGAGGCACTGAAGCTTTCTTT

J gene: TRBJ1-5
D gene: -
clone size: -
V gene: TRBV4-1
CDR3 protein: CASSQTELRGVQPQHF
CDR3 DNA: TGCGCCAGCAGCCAGACAGAATTACGAGGGGTTCAGCCCCAGCATTTT

J gene: TRBJ2-7
D gene: -
clone size: -
V gene: TRBV7-6
CDR3 protein: CASSLGPVESSYEQYF
CDR3 DNA: TGTGCCAGCAGCTTAGGACCCGTTGAGAGCTCCTACGAGCAGTACTTC

J gene: TRBJ1-1
D gene: -
clone size: -
V gene: TRBV20-1
CDR3 protein: CSARDGLNTNTEAFF
CDR3 DNA: TGCAGTGCTAGAGATGGATTGAATACGAACACTGAAGCTTTCTTT

J gene: TRBJ1-6
D gene: -
clone size: -
V gene: TRBV3-1
CDR3 protein: CASSQGQADNSPLHF
CDR3 DNA: TGTGCCAGCAGCCAAGGACAGGCCGATAATTCACCCCTCCACTTT

J gene: TRBJ2-2
D gene: -
clone size: few
V gene: TRBV29-1
CDR3 protein: CSVDAGRGRTGELFF
CDR3 DNA: TGCAGCGTTGATGCGGGTCGGGGACGCACCGGGGAGCTGTTTTTT

J gene: TRBJ1-2
D gene: -
clone size: few
V gene: TRBV6-5
CDR3 protein: CASSYNSYYGYTF
CDR3 DNA: TGTGCCAGCAGTTACAACAGCTACTATGGCTACACCTTC

J gene: TRBJ1-6
D gene: -
clone size: -
V gene: TRBV2
CDR3 protein: CASSEWGTNSPLHF
CDR3 DNA: TGTGCCAGCAGTGAATGGGGCACTAATTCACCCCTCCACTTT

J gene: TRBJ2-4
D gene: TRBD1
clone size: -
V gene: TRBV4-1
CDR3 protein: CASSRTGGYIQYF
CDR3 DNA: TGCGCCAGCAGCCGGACAGGAGGATACATTCAGTACTTC

J gene: TRBJ2-1
D gene: -
clone size: few
V gene: TRBV24-1
CDR3 protein: CATSRYAYNEQFF
CDR3 DNA: TGTGCCACCAGTCGGTATGCGTACAATGAGCAGTTCTTC

J gene: TRBJ1-1
D gene: -
clone size: -
V gene: TRBV10-3
CDR3 protein: CAIRGAGSDTEAFF
CDR3 DNA: TGTGCCATCAGGGGGGCAGGGTCTGACACTGAAGCTTTCTTT

J gene: TRBJ2-6
D gene: -
clone size: few
V gene: TRBV5-1
CDR3 protein: CASSSELSGANVLTF
CDR3 DNA: TGCGCCAGCAGCTCGGAGCTCTCCGGGGCCAACGTCCTGACTTTC

J gene: TRBJ2-5
D gene: -
clone size: few
V gene: TRBV6-6
CDR3 protein: CASSSHGYREETQYF
CDR3 DNA: TGTGCCAGCAGTTCCCATGGGTACCGTGAAGAGACCCAGTACTTC

J gene: TRBJ1-5
D gene: TRBD1
clone size: few
V gene: TRBV5-1
CDR3 protein: CASSLGQLGEPQHF
CDR3 DNA: TGCGCCAGCAGCCTGGGACAGCTTGGGGAACCCCAGCATTTT

J gene: TRBJ2-1
D gene: TRBD2
clone size: -
V gene: TRBV6-5
CDR3 protein: CASSTGGALAGGPPYNEQFF
CDR3 DNA: TGTGCCAGCAGTACGGGGGGGGCACTAGCGGGAGGACCCCCCTACAATGAGCAGTTCTTC

J gene: TRBJ1-2
D gene: -
clone size: few
V gene: TRBV30
CDR3 protein: CAWRTGAGYTF
CDR3 DNA: TGTGCCTGGAGAACCGGGGCTGGCTACACCTTC

J gene: TRBJ2-1
D gene: TRBD2
clone size: few
V gene: TRBV7-9
CDR3 protein: CASSQRGARNEQFF
CDR3 DNA: TGTGCCAGCAGTCAGCGGGGGGCGAGGAATGAGCAGTTCTTC

J gene: TRBJ2-7
D gene: TRBD1
clone size: few
V gene: TRBV12-3/TRBV12-4
CDR3 protein: CASRDRTSYEQYF
CDR3 DNA: TGTGCCAGCAGGGACAGGACCTCCTACGAGCAGTACTTC

J gene: TRBJ2-1
D gene: -
clone size: -
V gene: TRBV9
CDR3 protein: CASSVGVAAIDEQFF
CDR3 DNA: TGTGCCAGCAGCGTAGGGGTAGCGGCGATCGATGAGCAGTTCTTC

J gene: TRBJ2-7
D gene: TRBD2
clone size: -
V gene: TRBV11-3
CDR3 protein: CASSLGFSGDYEQYF
CDR3 DNA: TGTGCCAGCAGCTTAGGGTTTAGCGGGGACTACGAGCAGTACTTC

J gene: TRBJ1-2
D gene: TRBD1
clone size: few
V gene: TRBV5-1
CDR3 protein: CASSLDGTGSDGYTF
CDR3 DNA: TGCGCCAGCAGCTTAGACGGGACAGGGTCCGATGGCTACACCTTC

J gene: TRBJ2-1
D gene: TRBD1
clone size: -
V gene: TRBV5-5
CDR3 protein: CASSLGQGDYNEQFF
CDR3 DNA: TGTGCCAGCAGCTTGGGACAGGGCGACTACAATGAGCAGTTCTTC

J gene: TRBJ2-7
D gene: TRBD1
clone size: few
V gene: TRBV11-2
CDR3 protein: CASRRDRGTYEQYF
CDR3 DNA: TGTGCCTCGAGACGGGACAGGGGCACCTACGAGCAGTACTTC

J gene: TRBJ1-5
D gene: -
clone size: -
V gene: TRBV5-4
CDR3 protein: CASSFRSRPDSNQPQHF
CDR3 DNA: TGTGCCAGCAGCTTCCGGAGTCGGCCGGATAGCAATCAGCCCCAGCATTTT

J gene: TRBJ1-1
D gene: -
clone size: few
V gene: TRBV12-3/TRBV12-4
CDR3 protein: CASSFAGYTEAFF
CDR3 DNA: TGTGCCAGCAGTTTCGCAGGGTACACTGAAGCTTTCTTT

J gene: TRBJ2-2
D gene: TRBD1
clone size: -
V gene: TRBV5-1
CDR3 protein: CASSFRQGATGELFF
CDR3 DNA: TGCGCCAGCAGCTTTCGACAGGGGGCTACCGGGGAGCTGTTTTTT

J gene: TRBJ2-2
D gene: -
clone size: few
V gene: TRBV5-5
CDR3 protein: CASSRDQVHGELFF
CDR3 DNA: TGTGCCAGCAGCCGGGACCAGGTCCACGGGGAGCTGTTTTTT

J gene: TRBJ1-3
D gene: -
clone size: few
V gene: TRBV5-4
CDR3 protein: CASSLERGNTIYF
CDR3 DNA: TGTGCCAGCAGCTTGGAACGGGGCAACACCATATATTTT

J gene: TRBJ2-7
D gene: TRBD2
clone size: many
V gene: TRBV4-2
CDR3 protein: CASSQTSGGSYEQYF
CDR3 DNA: TGTGCCAGCAGCCAGACTAGCGGGGGCTCCTACGAGCAGTACTTC

J gene: TRBJ1-6
D gene: TRBD1
clone size: -
V gene: TRBV20-1
CDR3 protein: CSGRAGGAYNSPLHF
CDR3 DNA: TGCAGTGGGAGGGCAGGGGGCGCCTATAATTCACCCCTCCACTTT

J gene: TRBJ1-2
D gene: -
clone size: -
V gene: TRBV14
CDR3 protein: CASSPTGTGYGYTF
CDR3 DNA: TGTGCCAGCAGCCCTACTGGGACTGGGTATGGCTACACCTTC

J gene: TRBJ1-5
D gene: -
clone size: few
V gene: TRBV7-2
CDR3 protein: CASSQLENQPQHF
CDR3 DNA: TGTGCCAGCAGCCAACTAGAAAATCAGCCCCAGCATTTT

J gene: TRBJ2-1
D gene: TRBD2
clone size: few
V gene: TRBV7-3
CDR3 protein: CASSRAGGHNEQFF
CDR3 DNA: TGTGCCAGCAGTAGGGCGGGGGGTCACAATGAGCAGTTCTTC

J gene: TRBJ2-7
D gene: -
clone size: -
V gene: TRBV7-6
CDR3 protein: CASSLRGVAAEQYF
CDR3 DNA: TGTGCCAGCAGCTTGAGGGGGGTGGCAGCCGAGCAGTACTTC

J gene: TRBJ1-3
D gene: -
clone size: -
V gene: TRBV27
CDR3 protein: CASSLSRGPDASGNTIYF
CDR3 DNA: TGTGCCAGCAGTTTATCGAGGGGACCGGACGCCTCTGGAAACACCATATATTTT

J gene: TRBJ2-3
D gene: -
clone size: -
V gene: TRBV6-5
CDR3 protein: CASSQTRNTQYF
CDR3 DNA: TGTGCCAGCAGCCAGACTAGGAATACGCAGTATTTT